This T cell receptor beta chain originates from a study of technical replicates of blood from a few donors. The germline CDR1 and CDR2 sequences are MGHRA and YSYEKL. Germline trimming cut 2 bases from V and 9 bases from J; bases unmatched to any gene: 7. The length of the CDR3 is 14 residues. Sequencing used immunoSEQ multiplex PCR; TCRdb keeps in-frame clones, though not all of them. The sample gives 65,000 to 80,000 clones, just under 95% of which show up once; 0.25% is in the top ten. This sequence originates from a human donor in good health. The chain is built from TRBV4-1 and TRBJ1-3; TRBD1 aligns across 7 bases. Sequencing input: T cells isolated from PBMCs. CDR3 bases: TGCGCCAGCAGCCAACCGGGACAGTCGGGCACCATATATTTT. Translation gives CASSQPGQSGTIYF.